This T cell receptor (beta chain) was recovered during a study of T cell responses to AZD1222 COVID-19 vaccine (TCRdb year 2021). A note on the overall study: A total of 233 trial participants underwent TCR sequencing, of whom nearly 210 received two doses of AZD1222 and some 25 received two doses of the MenACWY control vaccine. Trial participants were enrolled by age into 18-55, 56-69 and 70-plus year subgroups, with around 140, 26 and 57 TCR-sequenced participants respectively.

With regard to this clone: Its antigen is still unknown. No clone much larger than this one lies a single base away; base qualities are absent.

The time point label of this sample denotes: about 28 days (+/-7) after the second vaccine dose. AZD1222 recipients given second doses at about 4 weeks or at about 12 weeks were pooled, since spike-specific TCR depth and breadth were not found to differ between the two schedules. Vaccinee samples were obtained from the UK trials COV001 and COV002, which included a single-blind randomized controlled phase 2/3 trial of AZD1222 (ChAdOx1 nCoV-19) in healthy adults. For TCRbeta chain sequencing, PBMC samples from trial participants were taken at day 0 and at day 28 after the second dose. V lost 8 bases and J lost 5 bases; the stretch between them is 24 bases long. Reading from cysteine to phenylalanine, the CDR3 counts 16 amino acids. Only the CDR3 region is kept as DNA, spanning 48 bases read in frame from base 1. Based on the germline V gene, the CDR1 and CDR2 sequences are MDHEN and SYDVKM. The CDR3 regions of human TCRbeta chains were analyzed by immunosequencing. For the original study's pipeline: TCRs in the repertoires were compared against a reference library of SARS-CoV-2-specific TCRs that had been generated with the MIRA antigen-specificity platform. Breadth meant the fraction of unique TCRs that were SARS-CoV-2-associated, whereas depth meant the fraction of total T cells that were SARS-CoV-2-associated. Each spike-specific TCR was assigned to its reactive spike region and to a CD4 or CD8 class using the MIRA data. Log10-transformed breadth and depth values were compared by one-way ANOVA with Sidak's multiple comparisons tests. Held by TCRdb, this immuneACCESS table contains in-frame sequences only and omits some clones. Under half of the omission traces to an unresolved V gene where checked; the cause of the rest is unknown. V, J and clone size derive from that table, while D and trimming were established from the DNA sequence. For this sample the table gives approximately 200,000 clones, of which approximately 89% were detected only once. The ten largest account for approximately 3.7% of the sample.

Overall study results and their limits: In the small 56-69-year group, the increase in depth fell short of significance, most likely because of low power. Only a handful of AZD1222 recipients were SARS-CoV-2 seropositive at baseline, limiting conclusions about previously exposed vaccinees. Epitopes outside the regions mutated in the B.1.351 and B.1.1.7 variants were reportedly recognized by nearly half of the unique spike-specific TCRs. Participants were mostly white British, with more females than males. The authors suggested clonal diversity may have been underestimated. Because no day 14 peak-response samples were available, repertoires were characterized only after the peak T cell response. CD4 TCRs associated with the vaccine covered the entire spike protein, and the dominant responses were in regions 160-218 and 743-854. After two AZD1222 doses, spike-specific TCR breadth and depth were significantly higher than at day 0 and than in MenACWY recipients.

Here the chain combines TRBV28 and TRBJ1-2, with TRBD1 as a weak D call on 5 bases. This specimen was peripheral blood, taken 28 days after the second AZD1222 dose. This TCR derives from an adult who received the AZD1222 COVID-19 vaccine. The nucleotide sequence is given as TGTGCCAGCTCGGACCCCGGGACTCTCTCGCCGTATGGCTACACCTTC. It encodes CASSDPGTLSPYGYTF.